Shown below are 32 T cell receptor beta chains from a single sample sequenced in a study of cytomegalovirus exposure and HLA in healthy donors. TCRdb's table, derived via immunoSEQ multiplex PCR, lists solely in-frame clones and lacks some. The data contain approximately 270,000 clones, around 87% of them singletons. Sequences were obtained from PBMCs. These receptors all come from a woman between 18 and 29 years old in good health and CMV-seronegative.

V is TRBV19 and J is TRBJ2-6; D perhaps matches TRBD1 (5 bases). CDR1 and CDR2 from the germline V gene are LNHDA and SQIVND (reference sequence). The CDR3 is 19 amino acids. Trimming removed 5 bases from V and 0 bases from J, with 20 bases in between. CDR3 protein: CASSPPWGESGSGANVLTF. CDR3 nucleotide sequence: TGTGCCAGTAGTCCTCCGTGGGGCGAATCAGGCTCTGGGGCCAACGTCCTGACTTTC.

The chain couples TRBV2 to TRBJ1-2, with D unresolved. The germline V gene encodes CDR1 SNHLY and CDR2 FYNNEI. The V end lost 1 base, the J end lost 3 bases, and 9 bases lay between the germline ends. The CDR3 covers 14 residues. The CDR3 coding sequence is TGTGCCAGCAGTGAAGTGAGTGGAGACTATGGCTACACCTTC. Translated, it gives CASSEVSGDYGYTF.

The CDR3 loop reads CASWGGQGSSYNEQFF. DNA for the CDR3: TGTGCCAGCTGGGGAGGACAGGGAAGCTCCTACAATGAGCAGTTCTTC. The chain joins TRBV2 to TRBJ2-1, with 8 nucleotides matching TRBD1. In germline, CDR1 is SNHLY, CDR2 FYNNEI. This CDR3 has 16 residues. Germline trimming cut 8 bases from V and 0 bases from J; bases unmatched to any gene: 9.

A single count supports this clone. This chain connects TRBV4-1 to TRBJ2-2; TRBD2 agrees at 14 bases. The CDR3 contains 17 residues. The V gene's germline CDR1 is MGHRA and CDR2 YSYEKL. Trimming at V came to 4 bases and at J to 3 bases, leaving 4 bases not matched to a gene. CDR3 protein: CASSLGLAGGYTGELFF. In nucleotides, the CDR3 is TGCGCCAGCAGCCTCGGACTAGCGGGGGGTTACACCGGGGAGCTGTTTTTT.

V and J are TRBV7-8 and TRBJ2-7, with 9 bases aligning to TRBD2. Germline trimming cut 7 bases from V and 0 bases from J; bases unmatched to any gene: 10. The CDR3 sequence is 16 residues long. The germline gives CDR1 SGHVS, CDR2 FQNEAQ. The CDR3 sequence is CASTGRQAGGSYEQYF. The CDR3 bases are TGTGCCAGCACGGGCCGCCAAGCGGGGGGCTCCTACGAGCAGTACTTC.

The V gene is TRBV27, the J gene TRBJ2-7; no definite D call. Germline CDR1 reads MNHEY; CDR2 reads SMNVEV (reference sequence). Trimming took 3 bases from V and 0 from J, leaving 12 bases between them. The CDR3 runs to 15 residues. The DNA of the CDR3 is TGTGCCAGCAGTTTCGCGGCAGTGAGCTCCTACGAGCAGTACTTC. It specifies CASSFAAVSSYEQYF.

The genes are TRBV5-5 and TRBJ1-1, with 10 bases lining up with TRBD1. In germline, CDR1 is SGHKS, CDR2 YYEKEE (reference sequence). Losses at the gene ends were 4 bases for V and 3 bases for J; bases not matched to a gene: 9. The CDR3 contains 16 residues. The DNA of the CDR3 is TGTGCCAGCAGCGTACCGGGACAGGGGTTTTACACTGAAGCTTTCTTT. Translated, it gives CASSVPGQGFYTEAFF.

The chain uses TRBV2 and TRBJ1-3; TRBD1 is a possible D gene (6 bases). The CDR3 has 14 residues. Trimming stripped 8 bases from V and 0 bases from J, with 11 bases between. The germline CDR1 and CDR2 sequences are SNHLY and FYNNEI. In DNA form, the CDR3 reads TGTGCCAGCGGGAGGGGGTCCTCTGGAAACACCATATATTTT. Protein product: CASGRGSSGNTIYF.

The count of this clone is one. This sequence joins TRBV1 and TRBJ2-1; TRBD2 reflects the table's D call only, with no check against the DNA. TRBV1 is a recognized pseudogene. This CDR3 comprises 14 residues. The CDR3 reads CTSSPGIPYNEQFF. The CDR3 DNA sequence: TGCACCAGCAGCCCCGGGATTCCATACAATGAGCAGTTCTTC.

The chain is built from TRBV7-2 and TRBJ1-4; D unresolved. V was shortened by 1 base and J by 3 bases, with 9 bases between the two germline ends. The V gene's germline CDR1 is SGHTA and CDR2 FQGNSA. The CDR3 has 15 residues. CDR3 in DNA: TGTGCCAGCAGCTTAGGCGGGAGGGCTAATGAAAAACTGTTTTTT. As protein: CASSLGGRANEKLFF.

This chain uses TRBV10-3 with TRBJ2-7; D call uncertain. Germline assignment: CDR1 ENHRY and CDR2 SYGVKD. CDR3 size: 12 residues. V was clipped by 9 bases and J by 1 base, with 10 bases between them. The CDR3 coding sequence is TGTGCCATGGCCCAGGAATCCTACGAGCAGTACTTC. Translation: CAMAQESYEQYF.

The genes are TRBV7-2 and TRBJ2-1; D may be TRBD2 (5 bases). The germline V gene has CDR1 SGHTA and CDR2 FQGNSA. The CDR3 runs 16 residues. Between the trimmed V and J ends, which lost 5 bases and 5 bases, there was a span of 19 bases. The CDR3 loop is CASSPAYFTGNNEQFF. Written as DNA, the CDR3 is TGTGCCAGCAGCCCCGCGTATTTTACCGGGAACAATGAGCAGTTCTTC.

The chain uses TRBV2 and TRBJ2-1, with TRBD1 identical over 10 bases. CDR3 size: 15 residues. The germline gives CDR1 SNHLY, CDR2 FYNNEI. Trimming cost V 4 bases and J 4 bases; bases outside gene matches: 4. CDR3 in DNA: TGTGCCAGCAGTGCGGACAGGGGGAGTTACAATGAGCAGTTCTTC. Translating it yields CASSADRGSYNEQFF.

CDR3 in amino acids: CASSVQENTEAFF. As DNA, the CDR3 is TGTGCCAGCAGTGTTCAGGAGAACACTGAAGCTTTCTTT. V gene TRBV2 combines with J gene TRBJ1-1; D remains ambiguous. Trimming left V 4 bases short and J 1 base short, with 7 bases between. CDR3 length equals 13 residues. Germline CDR1 reads SNHLY; CDR2 reads FYNNEI. The variable domain in full, with the rest retrieved from reference TRBV2 and TRBJ1-1, is EPEVTQTPSHQVTQMGQEVILRCVPISNHLYFYWYRQILGQKVEFLVSFYNNEISEKSEIFDDQFSVERPDGSNFTLKIRSTKLEDSAMYFCASSVQENTEAFFGQGTRLTVV.

This clone occurred once. V usage is TRBV6-6 and J usage is TRBJ2-7; D uncertain. The V end lost 0 bases, the J end lost 7 bases, and 7 bases lay between the germline ends. This CDR3 comprises 12 residues. Germline CDR1 MNHNY, CDR2 SVGAGI (reference sequence). The CDR3 nucleotides are TGTGCCAGCAGTTACTCCTTATTAGAGCAGTACTTC. This translates into CASSYSLLEQYF.

This chain connects TRBV4-1 to TRBJ2-1, with 8 bases identical to TRBD2. This CDR3 region has 16 residues. In germline, CDR1 is MGHRA, CDR2 YSYEKL. Trimming took 0 bases from V and 4 from J; bases not matched to a gene: 5. CDR3 protein: CASSQDRGGQYNEQFF. The CDR3 region has the DNA TGCGCCAGCAGCCAAGATCGGGGGGGGCAATACAATGAGCAGTTCTTC.

The V gene is TRBV27, the J gene TRBJ2-3, with D uncertain. Trimming took off 2 bases at V and 11 bases at J, with 14 bases between the two ends. Germline V CDR1 and CDR2: MNHEY, SMNVEV (reference sequence). The CDR3 runs to 13 residues. The CDR3 region has the DNA TGTGCCAGCAGTTTAACCACCTCCTACGGGCAGTATTTT. It specifies CASSLTTSYGQYF.

This chain joins TRBV29-1 and TRBJ1-2; D ambiguous. Trimming left V 7 bases short and J 4 bases short, with 13 bases between. CDR3 length: 12 residues. The germline V gene has CDR1 SQVTM and CDR2 ANQGSEA. The CDR3 DNA is TGCAGCGCCTCGGAGGGTACCTATGGCTACACCTTC. This translates into CSASEGTYGYTF.

The chain is built from TRBV6-4 and TRBJ2-3; 8 bases map to TRBD1. CDR1 and CDR2 (germline): MRHNA, SNTAGT. V lost 6 bases to trimming and J lost 0 bases; unmatched junction nucleotides: 5. This CDR3 is 15 amino acids long. The CDR3 here is CASSDGTGSTDTQYF. The DNA for the CDR3 is TGTGCCAGCAGCGATGGGACAGGTAGCACAGATACGCAGTATTTT.

This rearrangement joins TRBV11-1 to TRBJ2-3; D might be TRBD1 (5 bases). Germline values: CDR1 SGHAT, CDR2 FQDESV (reference sequence). Trimming stripped 6 bases from V and 4 bases from J, with 14 bases between. The CDR3 covers 14 residues. Written as DNA, the CDR3 is TGTGCCAGCAGTGTAGGGTGGGGCCCAGATACGCAGTATTTT. Encoded protein: CASSVGWGPDTQYF. Together with reference TRBV11-1 and TRBJ2-3, the CDR3 gives the full variable domain: EAEVAQSPRYKITEKSQAVAFWCDPISGHATLYWYRQILGQGPELLVQFQDESVVDDSQLPKDRFSAERLKGVDSTLKIQPAELGDSAMYLCASSVGWGPDTQYFGPGTRLTVL.

The sample holds one count of this clone. The same CDR3 arises from other DNA sequences in this sample as well. The rearrangement links TRBV6-1 to TRBJ2-5, with unresolved D. The CDR3 loop spans 16 amino acids. V gave up 1 base and J gave up 1 base, with 13 bases separating them. Germline assignment: CDR1 MNHNS and CDR2 SASEGT. CDR3 sequence (DNA): TGTGCCAGCAGTGAAGGTTTCGGCGGTCCCCAAGAGACCCAGTACTTC. The encoded protein is CASSEGFGGPQETQYF.

This chain joins TRBV6-6 and TRBJ1-2; TRBD1 might be the D (6 bases). With 2 bases removed from V and 2 bases from J, the gap between germline ends came to 12 bases. This CDR3 comprises 15 residues. Germline CDR1 and CDR2: MNHNY and SVGAGI (reference sequence). CDR3 protein: CASSYTRQENYGYTF. Written as DNA, the CDR3 is TGTGCCAGCAGTTACACACGACAGGAGAACTATGGCTACACCTTC.

The chain uses TRBV5-6 and TRBJ2-7; 7 bases match TRBD1. After removal of 0 bases from V and 7 bases from J, the junction contained 7 bases not matched to a gene. Germline CDR1 reads SGHDT; CDR2 reads YYEEEE. The CDR3 has 14 residues. This chain's CDR3 is CASSLGQGPVEQYV. The CDR3 nucleotides are TGTGCCAGCAGCTTGGGACAGGGACCCGTAGAGCAGTACGTC.

This chain uses TRBV6-1 with TRBJ1-5, with a weak D call TRBD1 (6 bases). This CDR3 is built from 13 residues. Germline CDR1 MNHNS, CDR2 SASEGT. V lost 7 bases to trimming and J lost 0 bases, with 7 bases between them. The CDR3 DNA reads as TGTGCCAGCATGACAGGTAGCAATCAGCCCCAGCATTTT. Its protein product is CASMTGSNQPQHF.

This sequence joins TRBV6-6 and TRBJ2-7; 10 bases fit TRBD2. Germline CDR1 MNHNY, CDR2 SVGAGI (reference sequence). There are 14 residues in the CDR3. V shed 7 bases and J 2 bases; nucleotides not matched to a gene: 5. The CDR3 coding sequence is TGTGCCAGCAAAGTGAGCGGGGGGGCCTACGAGCAGTACGTC. Protein: CASKVSGGAYEQYV.

The chain uses TRBV7-9 and TRBJ1-6; unclear D gene. CDR1 SEHNR and CDR2 FQNEAQ come from the germline V gene (reference sequence). This CDR3 has 13 amino acids. Trimming took off 1 base at V and 13 bases at J, with 11 bases between the two ends. The CDR3 spells CASSLEEVDPLHF. The CDR3 DNA reads as TGTGCCAGCAGCTTAGAGGAGGTAGATCCCCTCCACTTT.

This sequence joins TRBV27 and TRBJ1-6; 8 nucleotides match TRBD1. This CDR3 is 16 amino acids long. Losses at the gene ends were 5 bases for V and 8 bases for J; bases not matched to a gene: 11. Germline V gene sequence: CDR1 MNHEY, CDR2 SMNVEV (reference sequence). Here the CDR3 DNA reads TGTGCCAGCAGTCCTCGCGAGGACAGGGAATATTCACCCCTCCACTTT. It specifies CASSPREDREYSPLHF.

V usage is TRBV5-6 and J usage is TRBJ2-2; D is possibly TRBD1 (5 bases). This CDR3 has 16 residues. CDR1 and CDR2 (germline): SGHDT, YYEEEE. V lost 6 bases and J lost 4, with 19 bases in between. DNA of the CDR3: TGTGCCAGCACCCTTCTTGGGGCACAGAGCACCGGGGAGCTGTTTTTT. Its protein is CASTLLGAQSTGELFF. The variable domain in full, completed from reference TRBV5-6 and TRBJ2-2, reads DAGVTQSPTHLIKTRGQQVTLRCSPKSGHDTVSWYQQALGQGPQFIFQYYEEEERQRGNFPDRFSGHQFPNYSSELNVNALLLGDSALYLCASTLLGAQSTGELFFGEGSRLTVL.

The V gene is TRBV6-5, the J gene TRBJ2-7, with D unresolved. Trimming cost V 4 bases and J 6 bases, with 10 bases left between them. Germline CDR1 reads MNHEY; CDR2 reads SVGAGI. The CDR3 consists of 12 residues. The chain's CDR3 is CASSLLPGEQYF. In nucleotides, the CDR3 is TGTGCCAGCAGTTTACTCCCGGGCGAGCAGTACTTC.

The chain carries TRBV19 and TRBJ2-7, with TRBD1 matching over 9 bases. The germline V gene encodes CDR1 LNHDA and CDR2 SQIVND (reference sequence). The CDR3 loop spans 15 amino acids. V lost 6 bases and J lost 5; bases outside the gene matches: 11. The CDR3 DNA is TGTGCCAGTAGACCTAAACAGGGGGCGATCCACGAGCAGTACTTC. Translated, it gives CASRPKQGAIHEQYF.

The chain recombines TRBV7-6 with TRBJ2-3, with 12 nucleotides matching TRBD2. V lost 4 bases and J lost 3; bases outside the gene matches: 2. Germline V CDR1 and CDR2: SGHVS, FNYEAQ. CDR3 length: 15 residues. The CDR3 sequence: CASSSSGGGTDTQYF. The CDR3 coding sequence is TGTGCCAGCAGCTCTAGCGGGGGGGGAACAGATACGCAGTATTTT.

This rearrangement joins TRBV2 to TRBJ1-1, with D hard to call. The CDR3 contains 13 residues. Germline V gives CDR1 SNHLY, CDR2 FYNNEI. The V gene lost 6 bases and the J gene lost 2 bases, with 10 bases spanning the gap. CDR3 residues: CASSRRENTEAFF. CDR3 bases: TGTGCCAGCAGCAGGCGGGAAAACACTGAAGCTTTCTTT.